This T cell receptor beta chain is from a study of post-analysis software for immune sequencing data. This CDR3 has 18 amino acids. From germline, CDR1 is SGHTA and CDR2 FQGNSA. V shed 2 bases and J shed 2 bases, with 20 bases lying between them. Study outcomes and limitations: Included in a set of 5 or 6 TRBV segments more frequent in patients than controls were TRBV5-6, TRBV5-1 and TRBV20-1.

Notes on this clonotype: The antigen remains undetermined.

Tagging with unique molecular identifiers was a feature of the TCR beta cDNA libraries. TCRdb processed the PCR reads anew with MiXCR; each CDR3 protein has one entry. The sample yields 800,000 to 950,000 distinct CDR3 sequences, roughly half seen once. The chain couples TRBV7-2 to TRBJ2-3; D uncertain. The specimen was blood. This sequence was found in a girl aged 5-17 years with multiple sclerosis. CDR3 sequence (DNA): TGTGCCAGCAGCTTACCCAGTAATCCGGACGAGTACACAGATACGCAGTATTTT. It yields the protein CASSLPSNPDEYTDTQYF. Full variable domain (outside the CDR3, taken from reference TRBV7-2 and TRBJ2-3): GAGVSQSPSNKVTEKGKDVELRCDPISGHTALYWYRQSLGQGLEFLIYFQGNSAPDKSGLPSDRFSAERTGGSVSTLTIQRTQQEDSAVYLCASSLPSNPDEYTDTQYFGPGTRLTVL.